Listed below are T cell receptor beta chains from one sample, sequenced in a study of blood T cell repertoires in COVID-19. This table comes from immunoSEQ multiplex PCR, and its TCRdb copy is limited to in-frame clones, with some not included. Of more than 200,000 clones in the sample, 85% to 90% were seen once. Sequenced: peripheral blood. The receptors were sampled from a woman aged 55-69 years with COVID-19, enrolled during active disease. The CDR3 runs from the conserved cysteine through the conserved F or W. D genes are given only for firm matches. Where a row states a size, it is once, few, many or the class of an expanded clone; other rows omit it.

v_gene: TRBV9; d_gene: -; j_gene: TRBJ2-1; abundance: -; CDR3nt: TGTGCCAGCAGCGTAGGAACTGGTTACAATGAGCAGTTCTTC; CDR3aa: CASSVGTGYNEQFF
v_gene: TRBV24-1; d_gene: -; j_gene: TRBJ2-7; abundance: -; CDR3nt: TGTGCCGCCAAAGGGGGCTCCTACGAGCAGTACTTC; CDR3aa: CAAKGGSYEQYF
v_gene: TRBV28; d_gene: TRBD2; j_gene: TRBJ2-5; abundance: -; CDR3nt: TGTGCCAGCAGTGGCCCTAGCGGGAGGGCCGGAAAGACCCAGTACTTC; CDR3aa: CASSGPSGRAGKTQYF
v_gene: TRBV3-1/TRBV3-2; d_gene: TRBD1; j_gene: TRBJ2-7; abundance: -; CDR3nt: TGTGCCAGCAGCCTCCGACAGGGCGCCTACGAGCAGTACTTC; CDR3aa: CASSLRQGAYEQYF
v_gene: TRBV5-1; d_gene: -; j_gene: TRBJ2-7; abundance: -; CDR3nt: TGCGCCAGCAGCTTGGTCGGGGGAACCTACGAGCAGTACTTC; CDR3aa: CASSLVGGTYEQYF
v_gene: TRBV27; d_gene: -; j_gene: TRBJ1-4; abundance: -; CDR3nt: TGTGCCAGCAGTTTATGGGGTCAGGAGGGAAAACTGTTTTTT; CDR3aa: CASSLWGQEGKLFF
v_gene: TRBV7-2; d_gene: TRBD2; j_gene: TRBJ2-7; abundance: -; CDR3nt: TGTGCCACCACCTATAGCGGGAACGGGGCCTACGAGCAGTACTTC; CDR3aa: CATTYSGNGAYEQYF
v_gene: TRBV18; d_gene: -; j_gene: TRBJ1-1; abundance: -; CDR3nt: TGTGCCAGCTCACCTGCGGGGCAGAACACTGAAGCTTTCTTT; CDR3aa: CASSPAGQNTEAFF
v_gene: TRBV24-1; d_gene: -; j_gene: TRBJ2-5; abundance: -; CDR3nt: TGTGCCACCAGTGATTTGTTCCCCGGTCGGAGCCAAGAGACCCAGTACTTC; CDR3aa: CATSDLFPGRSQETQYF
v_gene: TRBV24-1; d_gene: -; j_gene: TRBJ2-3; abundance: -; CDR3nt: TGTGCCACCAGTGACCCGGTTTCTGGGGGGGCCCTTACGCAGTATTTT; CDR3aa: CATSDPVSGGALTQYF
v_gene: TRBV6-2/TRBV6-3; d_gene: -; j_gene: TRBJ1-2; abundance: -; CDR3nt: TGTGCCAGCAGTTACTCTGGGCAGGGCAAAGGCTATGGCTACACCTTC; CDR3aa: CASSYSGQGKGYGYTF
v_gene: TRBV28; d_gene: -; j_gene: TRBJ2-3; abundance: -; CDR3nt: TGTGCCAGCAATTTGAGGACAGCTACGCAGTATTTT; CDR3aa: CASNLRTATQYF
v_gene: TRBV6-5; d_gene: -; j_gene: TRBJ1-2; abundance: -; CDR3nt: TGTGCCAGCAGTCCCGCCCCGGGGGGCTACACCTTC; CDR3aa: CASSPAPGGYTF
v_gene: TRBV12-2; d_gene: -; j_gene: TRBJ2-7; abundance: -; CDR3nt: TGTGCAAGTCGCTTAGTGAGGACTAGCGGCCCCTACGAGCAGTACTTC; CDR3aa: CASRLVRTSGPYEQYF
v_gene: TRBV7-9; d_gene: TRBD2; j_gene: TRBJ2-1; abundance: -; CDR3nt: TGTGCCAGCAGCCCCAGCGGGAATTACAATGAGCAGTTCTTC; CDR3aa: CASSPSGNYNEQFF
v_gene: TRBV19; d_gene: -; j_gene: TRBJ2-1; abundance: -; CDR3nt: TGTGCCAGTAGTATTTCCTTGACTTCTGGTGAGCAGTTCTTC; CDR3aa: CASSISLTSGEQFF
v_gene: TRBV6-5; d_gene: -; j_gene: TRBJ1-1; abundance: few; CDR3nt: TGTGCCAGCACAGACAGGCAGAAGAACACTGAAGCTTTCTTT; CDR3aa: CASTDRQKNTEAFF
v_gene: TRBV19; d_gene: -; j_gene: TRBJ2-1; abundance: -; CDR3nt: TGTGCCAGTAGCCTGAGGGCGGGAATCAATGAGCAGTTCTTC; CDR3aa: CASSLRAGINEQFF
v_gene: TRBV14; d_gene: -; j_gene: TRBJ1-4; abundance: -; CDR3nt: TGTGCCAGCAGCCCCCGGACAGAGACCAATGAAAAACTGTTTTTT; CDR3aa: CASSPRTETNEKLFF
v_gene: TRBV15; d_gene: TRBD2; j_gene: TRBJ2-1; abundance: once; CDR3nt: TGTGCCACCAGCAGAGAGGGCGGGAGGGCCTTCAATGAGCAGTTCTTC; CDR3aa: CATSREGGRAFNEQFF
v_gene: TRBV7-9; d_gene: -; j_gene: TRBJ2-1; abundance: -; CDR3nt: TGTGCCAGCAGCTTCCTGACGGGGAAGTACAATGAGCAGTTCTTC; CDR3aa: CASSFLTGKYNEQFF
v_gene: TRBV30; d_gene: TRBD1; j_gene: TRBJ2-1; abundance: -; CDR3nt: TGTGCCTGGACCCGGGACAGTCTGTCCTACAATGAGCAGTTCTTC; CDR3aa: CAWTRDSLSYNEQFF
v_gene: TRBV28; d_gene: -; j_gene: TRBJ1-5; abundance: -; CDR3nt: TGTGCCAGCAGTTTATCAGGGGTCGACCAGCCCCAGCATTTT; CDR3aa: CASSLSGVDQPQHF
v_gene: TRBV15; d_gene: TRBD1; j_gene: TRBJ1-1; abundance: -; CDR3nt: TGTGCCACCAGCAGGCCGGGACAGGGAGGCAACACTGAAGCTTTCTTT; CDR3aa: CATSRPGQGGNTEAFF
v_gene: TRBV4-2; d_gene: TRBD2; j_gene: TRBJ2-1; abundance: few; CDR3nt: TGTGCCAGCAGCCAAGGACTAGCGGGAGGGTTTGAGCAGTTCTTC; CDR3aa: CASSQGLAGGFEQFF
v_gene: TRBV30; d_gene: -; j_gene: TRBJ1-4; abundance: -; CDR3nt: TGTGCCTGGAGTGTACGTGGTTTACGGACCTCCGGGGAACTGTTTTTT; CDR3aa: CAWSVRGLRTSGELFF
v_gene: TRBV5-6; d_gene: -; j_gene: TRBJ1-1; abundance: few; CDR3nt: TGTGCCAGCAGCTCAGGGTGGCTCACTGAAGCTTTCTTT; CDR3aa: CASSSGWLTEAFF
v_gene: TRBV29-1; d_gene: TRBD2; j_gene: TRBJ2-7; abundance: -; CDR3nt: TGCAGCGTTAACTTAGCGGGAGGTGGAGAGCAGTACTTC; CDR3aa: CSVNLAGGGEQYF
v_gene: TRBV27; d_gene: TRBD1; j_gene: TRBJ1-5; abundance: -; CDR3nt: TGTGCCAGCCGGGACAGGGCGTATCAGCCCCAGCATTTT; CDR3aa: CASRDRAYQPQHF
v_gene: TRBV5-5; d_gene: TRBD1; j_gene: TRBJ1-5; abundance: -; CDR3nt: TGTGCCAGCAGCTTGGAGGGGCCGAACAGGGGGAGAAATAGCAATCAGCCCCAGCATTTT; CDR3aa: CASSLEGPNRGRNSNQPQHF
v_gene: TRBV9; d_gene: -; j_gene: TRBJ2-2; abundance: -; CDR3nt: TGTGCCAGCAGCGAAGGGACACCTTCCTTTTCGAACACCGGGGAGCTGTTTTTT; CDR3aa: CASSEGTPSFSNTGELFF
v_gene: TRBV15; d_gene: -; j_gene: TRBJ2-7; abundance: -; CDR3nt: TGTGCCACCAGCAGAGATCCCAGCGAGCAGTACTTC; CDR3aa: CATSRDPSEQYF
v_gene: TRBV3-1/TRBV3-2; d_gene: -; j_gene: TRBJ1-3; abundance: -; CDR3nt: TGTGCCAGCAGCCAAGATCAGCCCGGGATAGGGTCTGGAAACACCATATATTTT; CDR3aa: CASSQDQPGIGSGNTIYF
v_gene: TRBV15; d_gene: -; j_gene: TRBJ2-7; abundance: -; CDR3nt: TGTGCCACCAGCAGAGATCTCGCGTCCCCCTACGAGCAGTACTTC; CDR3aa: CATSRDLASPYEQYF